The rows below give T cell receptor beta chains drawn from one sample of a study of blood T cell repertoires in COVID-19. Sequencing was performed with immunoSEQ multiplex PCR; in TCRdb, only in-frame clones are kept and a portion is missing. The sample carries more than 55,000 clones, 70% to 80% recorded once. The sample comprised peripheral blood. The receptors here all came from a man aged 80 or over with active or convalescent COVID-19. The CDR3 runs from the conserved cysteine through the conserved F or W. D genes are given only for firm matches. Clone sizes are given selectively: once, few, many, or a class where the clone is expanded.

d_call	v_call	clone_size	j_call	cdr3_nt	cdr3_aa
TRBD1	TRBV15	-	TRBJ2-7	TGTGCCACCAGCAGAGATCAGGGGGCAGGCGAGCAGTACTTC	CATSRDQGAGEQYF
TRBD1	TRBV19	-	TRBJ1-5	TGTGCCAGTAGTATAGGCCTACAGGGGACAACATATCAGCCCCAGCATTTT	CASSIGLQGTTYQPQHF
TRBD1	TRBV2	-	TRBJ2-2	TGTGCCAGCAGTCAATCCGGGACAGCGAACACCGGGGAGCTGTTTTTT	CASSQSGTANTGELFF
-	TRBV5-4	-	TRBJ2-3	TGTGCCAGCAGCGTGACTACCGACTCCACAGATACGCAGTATTTT	CASSVTTDSTDTQYF
-	TRBV11-3	-	TRBJ2-7	TGTGCCAGCAGCTTAGCTTCGGGAGCCTACGAGCAGTACTTC	CASSLASGAYEQYF
TRBD1	TRBV5-6	-	TRBJ1-5	TGTGCCAGCAGCTTGTGGACAGGGGATAATCAGCCCCAGCATTTT	CASSLWTGDNQPQHF
-	TRBV6-5	-	TRBJ1-1	TGTGCCAGCAGGGGGGCGGACGGGCGGAACACTGAAGCTTTCTTT	CASRGADGRNTEAFF
-	TRBV29-1	few	TRBJ2-7	TGCAGCGTTATTTTGGCGGACGAGCAGTACTTC	CSVILADEQYF
-	TRBV19	-	TRBJ1-1	TGTGCCAGTAGTAAACAGGGTGGCACTGAAGCTTTCTTT	CASSKQGGTEAFF
-	TRBV6-6	-	TRBJ2-2	TGTGCCAGCAGTCCCGGGACACTACTCCTTGGCACCGGGGAGCTGTTTTTT	CASSPGTLLLGTGELFF
TRBD1	TRBV27	-	TRBJ1-1	TGTGCCAGCAGGTCAGGGGGGAAGAACACTGAAGCTTTCTTT	CASRSGGKNTEAFF
-	TRBV9	-	TRBJ1-4	TGTGCCAGCAGCGCGCGGACAGCGAGTAATGAAAAACTGTTTTTT	CASSARTASNEKLFF
-	TRBV18	-	TRBJ2-2	TGTGCCAGCTCCGGTCCGGGGGACACCGGGGAGCTGTTTTTT	CASSGPGDTGELFF
-	TRBV24-1	once	TRBJ1-5	TGTGCCACCAGTGATTCGACAGGCCCTAGCAATCAGCCCCAGCATTTT	CATSDSTGPSNQPQHF
-	TRBV6-5	-	TRBJ1-1	TGTGCCAGCAGTCAATTGAGCCCACCACGTACTGAAGCTTTCTTT	CASSQLSPPRTEAFF
TRBD2	TRBV11-3	-	TRBJ2-3	TGTGCCAGCAGCTTAGTCGGCGGGAGGTCGGGAGATACGCAGTATTTT	CASSLVGGRSGDTQYF
TRBD2	TRBV3-1/TRBV3-2	-	TRBJ2-6	TGTGCCAGCAGCCAAGTTTCAGCGGGGTTCCTATCTGGGGCCAACGTCCTGACTTTC	CASSQVSAGFLSGANVLTF
-	TRBV5-5	-	TRBJ1-5	TGTGCCAGCAGCTCTCGAGGGGGAACAAAGGTCCAGCCCCAGCATTTT	CASSSRGGTKVQPQHF
-	TRBV3-1/TRBV3-2	-	TRBJ1-1	TGTGCCAGCAGCCAACAGCAGGGCACTGAAGCTTTCTTT	CASSQQQGTEAFF
-	TRBV29-1	-	TRBJ2-3	TGCAGCCACACACAGGGCCCCACAGATACGCAGTATTTT	CSHTQGPTDTQYF
-	TRBV9	-	TRBJ1-4	TGTGCCAGCAGCGTAGCTTCGGGGGTGGCTAATGAAAAACTGTTTTTT	CASSVASGVANEKLFF
-	TRBV28	-	TRBJ2-5	TGTGCCAGCAGTTGGCAAGGGGCCGGGCAAGAGACCCAGTACTTC	CASSWQGAGQETQYF
TRBD1	TRBV29-1	-	TRBJ1-2	TGCAGCGTTGAGGGGACAGGGGGCGGCTACACCTTC	CSVEGTGGGYTF
TRBD2	TRBV9	-	TRBJ2-7	TGTGCCAGCAGCGGGACAACTAGCGGGAGTCTCTCCGAGCAGTACTTC	CASSGTTSGSLSEQYF
-	TRBV12-3/TRBV12-4	-	TRBJ2-7	TGTGCCAGCAGTTTGGGGGCTGCCTACGAGCAGTACTTC	CASSLGAAYEQYF
-	TRBV7-3	-	TRBJ2-7	TGTGCCAGCAGCAACAGGGTTGCCTACGAGCAGTACTTC	CASSNRVAYEQYF
-	TRBV2	-	TRBJ2-1	TGTGCCAGCAGTGCTAGCGCGCCTTTGGCGGATGAGCAGTTCTTC	CASSASAPLADEQFF
-	TRBV15	once	TRBJ2-7	TGTGCCACCAGCGTGGATAGGCGGGGCTCCTACGAGCAGTACTTC	CATSVDRRGSYEQYF
TRBD1	TRBV6-5	-	TRBJ2-3	TGTGCCAGCAGTTATTCGGGACAGGGGGGGACAGATACGCAGTATTTT	CASSYSGQGGTDTQYF
TRBD1	TRBV10-3	-	TRBJ2-7	TGTGCCATCAGTCTGGGACAGTCCTACGAGCAGTACTTC	CAISLGQSYEQYF
-	TRBV5-1	-	TRBJ2-1	TGCGCCAGCAGGCGTGATCAGGGAAATGAGCAGTTCTTC	CASRRDQGNEQFF
-	TRBV19	-	TRBJ2-7	TGTGCCAGTAGCCCCTTGGGGGCGTACAACGAGCAGTACTTC	CASSPLGAYNEQYF
-	TRBV19	few	TRBJ1-1	TGTGCCAGTAGTCCCGTTAAACGGGACACGTGGATCTTTTGGATGAACACTGAAGCTTTCTTT	CASSPVKRDTWIFWMNTEAFF
-	TRBV27	-	TRBJ1-4	TGTGCCAGCAGTAAAAATACAGGGAATGAAAAACTGTTTTTT	CASSKNTGNEKLFF